A single sample gave rise to the 9 T cell receptor beta chains below, sequenced in a study of blood T cell repertoires in COVID-19. The table came from immunoSEQ multiplex PCR; TCRdb's copy has only in-frame clones and leaves some out. The sample shows 80,000 to 130,000 clones, roughly 92% of them seen only once. The specimen sequenced was peripheral blood. These receptor sequences come from a man between 65 and 85 years old with acute or convalescent COVID-19.

The chain combines TRBV7-3 with TRBJ1-1, with D hard to call. From germline, CDR1 is SGHTA and CDR2 FQGTGA. V lost 5 bases and J 1 base, leaving 14 bases between the germline ends. The CDR3 loop spans 15 amino acids. The CDR3 DNA reads TGTGCCAGCAGCCCGACGAGGAGTCAGAACACTGAAGCTTTCTTT. This gives the protein CASSPTRSQNTEAFF.

This clone was seen just once. The gene calls are TRBV23-1 and TRBJ2-2, with 10 bases that match TRBD1. TRBV23-1 is identified as an open reading frame with a role that is uncertain. The CDR3 sequence is 14 residues long. After removal of 6 bases from V and 4 bases from J, the junction contained 2 bases not matched to a gene. CDR3 bases: TGCGCCAGCAGAAGACAGGGGGCCACCGGGGAGCTGTTTTTT. Translating it yields CASRRQGATGELFF.

The CDR3 nucleotides are TGCGCCAGCAGGCAGGCCCCCAATGGCTACACCTTC. Protein sequence: CASRQAPNGYTF. The V call is TRBV5-1, the J call TRBJ1-2; D not certain. This CDR3 is built from 12 residues. Germline V gene lookup returns CDR1 SGHRS and CDR2 YFSETQ. Trimming cost V 5 bases and J 6 bases, with 11 bases left between them.

The chain couples TRBV5-1 to TRBJ1-1; 8 nucleotides agree with TRBD1. After removal of 4 bases from V and 5 bases from J, the junction contained 10 bases not matched to a gene. The germline CDR1 and CDR2 sequences are SGHRS and YFSETQ. This CDR3 is built from 15 residues. Here the CDR3 reads CASSIVRGPGTEAFF. The CDR3 region has the DNA TGCGCCAGCAGCATTGTCAGGGGGCCGGGGACTGAAGCTTTCTTT.

This clone was picked up one time. The genes are TRBV10-2 and TRBJ2-7; 8 nucleotides agree with TRBD2. Germline V gene data show CDR1 as WSHSY and CDR2 as SAAADI. The CDR3 contains 15 residues. J lost 4 bases, V lost 3 bases, and 8 bases had no gene match. The CDR3: CASSDPAGAQYEQYF. The CDR3 region has the DNA TGCGCCAGCAGTGACCCAGCGGGGGCCCAATACGAGCAGTACTTC.

V gene TRBV5-1 combines with J gene TRBJ1-4; possible D gene TRBD1, 6 bases. Looked up from germline, CDR1 is SGHRS and CDR2 is YFSETQ. Trimming took 4 bases from V and 7 from J, leaving 17 bases between them. This CDR3 has 15 residues. The DNA of the CDR3 is TGCGCCAGCAGCGTCAGCCCTCAAGGGGGTGAAAAACTGTTTTTT. Translated, it gives CASSVSPQGGEKLFF.

The chain couples TRBV6-4 to TRBJ1-2, with D perhaps matching TRBD1 (5 bases). Germline CDR1 MRHNA, CDR2 SNTAGT. Trimming took 10 bases from V and 5 from J, leaving 17 bases between them. The CDR3 length is 13 residues. In nucleotides, the CDR3 is TGTGCCACCTCACGGGGGGGATCGTATGGCTACACCTTC. As protein: CATSRGGSYGYTF.

The V and J genes are TRBV6-1 and TRBJ1-1; D gene ambiguous. Germline CDR1 reads MNHNS; CDR2 reads SASEGT. The length of the CDR3 is 10 residues. Trimming shortened V by 2 bases and J by 12 bases, and 7 bases separated the two germline ends. The CDR3 sequence: CASSEIVTFF. CDR3 bases: TGTGCCAGCAGTGAAATCGTAACTTTCTTT.

This chain's CDR3 is CASSPRGSGRTGELFF. The CDR3 nucleotides read TGTGCCAGCAGCCCCCGGGGTAGCGGGAGAACCGGGGAGCTGTTTTTT. This sequence joins TRBV5-4 and TRBJ2-2, with 9 nucleotides matching TRBD2. The CDR3 covers 16 residues. Germline V gene data show CDR1 as SGHNT and CDR2 as YYREEE (reference sequence). V shed 4 bases and J 5 bases; nucleotides not matched to a gene: 9. Together with reference TRBV5-4 and TRBJ2-2, the CDR3 gives the full variable domain: ETGVTQSPTHLIKTRGQQVTLRCSSQSGHNTVSWYQQALGQGPQFIFQYYREEENGRGNFPPRFSGLQFPNYSSELNVNALELDDSALYLCASSPRGSGRTGELFFGEGSRLTVL.